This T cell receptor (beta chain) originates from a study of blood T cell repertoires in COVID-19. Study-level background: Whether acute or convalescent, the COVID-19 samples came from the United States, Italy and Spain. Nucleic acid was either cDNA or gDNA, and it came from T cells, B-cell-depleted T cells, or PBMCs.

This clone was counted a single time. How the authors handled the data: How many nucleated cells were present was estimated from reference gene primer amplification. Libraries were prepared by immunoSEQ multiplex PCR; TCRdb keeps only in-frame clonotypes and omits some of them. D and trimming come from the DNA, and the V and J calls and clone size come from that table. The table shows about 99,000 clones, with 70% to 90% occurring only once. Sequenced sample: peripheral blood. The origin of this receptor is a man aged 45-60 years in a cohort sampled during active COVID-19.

The CDR3 sequence is CASSSAGWGTDTQYF. The CDR3 DNA is TGTGCCAGCAGCTCAGCGGGGTGGGGCACAGATACGCAGTATTTT. V and J are TRBV7-3 and TRBJ2-3; 7 bases match TRBD2. Per the germline V gene, CDR1 is SGHTA and CDR2 is FQGTGA. The CDR3 has 15 residues. The V and J ends lost 4 bases and 1 base, in that order; junction bases with no gene match: 5.